Listed here are 24 T cell receptor beta chains from one sample, sequenced in a study of T cells in Graves' hyperthyroidism and ophthalmopathy (dated by TCRdb to 2018 to 2020). The library was built by means of multiplex PCR. Sequenced using an Illumina HiSeq 2000. The TCR beta CDR3 regions were amplified from the RNA transcripts. The first round of RT-PCR for the TCR CDR3 was performed with the HTBI primer set and the Qiagen OneStep RT-PCR kit. TCRdb reprocessing: public reads trimmed at Q25 with fastp, clones called with MiXCR, in-frame beta chains kept. Rows with one shared CDR3 protein collapse into an entry with the most common genes and DNA. This sample comprises 530,000 or so distinct CDR3 sequences, 15% to 20% of them detected only once. The ten most abundant clones make up approximately 15% of the sample. The sequencing sample was made of blood. These receptors came from a woman under 30 with Graves' ophthalmopathy.

V and J are TRBV18 and TRBJ2-1; 9 nucleotides align to TRBD1. The germline V gene has CDR1 KGHSH and CDR2 LQKENI. The CDR3 covers 15 residues. Trimming took 3 bases from V and 9 from J; bases not matched to a gene: 9. The CDR3 reads CASSPTGGGSSEQFF. CDR3 bases: TGTGCCAGCTCACCGACAGGGGGAGGGAGTAGTGAGCAGTTCTTC.

This clonotype was counted many times. The V and J genes are TRBV6-1 and TRBJ1-1; the D gene is possibly TRBD1 (5 bases). Between the trimmed V and J ends, which lost 5 bases and 1 base, there was a span of 11 bases. CDR3 length: 14 amino acids. Germline-derived CDR1 and CDR2 are MNHNS and SASEGT. As DNA, the CDR3 is TGTGCCAGCAGTTCGCAGGGCCAGAACACTGAAGCTTTCTTT. Translation gives CASSSQGQNTEAFF.

This clonotype was recorded at least ten times. V gene TRBV15 combines with J gene TRBJ1-5; D is unclear. V was shortened by 0 bases and J by 6 bases, with 6 bases between the two germline ends. The germline V gene has CDR1 LNHNV and CDR2 YYDKDF (reference sequence). The CDR3 is made up of 13 amino acids. The CDR3, as DNA: TGTGCCACCAGCAGAGATGGGCGTCAGCCCCAGCATTTT. Its translation is CATSRDGRQPQHF.

This clonotype showed up just a few times. V gene TRBV20-1 combines with J gene TRBJ1-1; D might be TRBD1 (5 bases). CDR1 and CDR2 (germline): DFQATT, SNEGSKA (reference sequence). V was shortened by 3 bases and J by 7 bases, with 12 bases between the two germline ends. The CDR3 has 12 residues. The CDR3 loop is CSASLDRYEAFF. In DNA form, the CDR3 reads TGCAGTGCTAGTCTTGACAGATATGAAGCTTTCTTT.

The chain combines TRBV9 with TRBJ2-2; 8 bases map to TRBD2. This CDR3 has 16 amino acids. Germline V gene lookup returns CDR1 SGDLS and CDR2 YYNGEE. Trimming took 3 bases from V and 2 from J; bases not matched to a gene: 6. CDR3 DNA: TGTGCCAGCAGCGGTCAGCGGGAGACTAACACCGGGGAGCTGTTTTTT. Protein product: CASSGQRETNTGELFF.

The V and J genes are TRBV6-1 and TRBJ2-3; a weak D match, TRBD2 (7 bases). The CDR3 sequence is 15 residues long. V lost 8 bases and J 1 base, leaving 16 bases between the germline ends. The V gene's germline CDR1 is MNHNS and CDR2 SASEGT. The chain's CDR3 is CASSWGGARTDTQYF. The CDR3, as DNA: TGTGCCAGCTCATGGGGGGGGGCCCGCACAGATACGCAGTATTTT.

In this sample, this clonotype turned up a few times. The genes are TRBV6-1 and TRBJ2-1; perhaps TRBD2 as D (6 bases). CDR3 size: 15 residues. CDR1 is MNHNS, CDR2 SASEGT, per germline. V was cut by 4 bases and J by 8 bases, with 18 bases left in between. This CDR3 reads CASSAGTSPLDEQFF. In DNA form, the CDR3 reads TGTGCCAGCAGTGCGGGAACTAGCCCTTTGGATGAGCAGTTCTTC.

This clonotype has at least ten counts. V usage is TRBV11-2 and J usage is TRBJ1-1; D unresolved. This CDR3 is built from 14 residues. Trimming pared 1 base from V and 0 bases from J, leaving 6 bases between. CDR1 and CDR2 (germline): SGHAT, FQNNGV. The CDR3 DNA reads as TGTGCCAGCAGCTTAGGCTCAGTGAACACTGAAGCTTTCTTT. Its translation is CASSLGSVNTEAFF.

This clonotype was recorded many times. V usage is TRBV18 and J usage is TRBJ2-5; no firm D call. V was shortened by 6 bases and J by 3 bases, with 11 bases between the two germline ends. The germline V gene encodes CDR1 KGHSH and CDR2 LQKENI. This CDR3 region has 13 residues. CDR3 nucleotides: TGTGCCAGCTCCCCCAGAGTCGAAGAGACCCAGTACTTC. The encoded protein is CASSPRVEETQYF.

This clonotype was seen a few times. V usage is TRBV29-1 and J usage is TRBJ2-7; TRBD1 agrees at 10 bases. Germline loops: CDR1 SQVTM, CDR2 ANQGSEA. Losses at the gene ends were 0 bases for V and 4 bases for J; bases not matched to a gene: 3. This CDR3 contains 14 residues. CDR3 sequence reads: CSVEDGTGVYEQYF. The CDR3 nucleotides read TGCAGCGTTGAAGATGGGACAGGGGTTTACGAGCAGTACTTC.

V and J are TRBV14 and TRBJ1-2; D remains ambiguous. CDR1 and CDR2 (germline): SGHDN, FVKESK. Trimming left V 0 bases short and J 8 bases short, with 16 bases between. The CDR3 spans 15 residues. DNA for the CDR3: TGTGCCAGCAGCCAAGATAATGTGGGCGCGCGGGGCTACACCTTC. It specifies CASSQDNVGARGYTF.

The table lists this clonotype with a count of one. The germline gene is not matched at one end of the junction; a read error may be the cause. The CDR3 loop is CVSKIAGTGRGEKLFF. CDR3 bases: TGTGTCAGCAAGATCGCCGGGACAGGGCGTGGTGAAAAACTGTTTTTT. This chain uses TRBV6-1 with TRBJ1-4, with 9 bases matching TRBD1. CDR3 length equals 16 residues. Germline V gene data show CDR1 as MNHNS and CDR2 as SASEGT.

This chain uses TRBV4-1 with TRBJ2-3; TRBD1 matches at 8 bases. The CDR3 extends over 16 amino acids. Germline lookup yields CDR1 MGHRA and CDR2 YSYEKL. V lost 6 bases, J lost 2 bases, and 10 bases stayed unmatched. The CDR3 spells CASSFGTGLSTDTQYF. The CDR3 DNA sequence: TGCGCCAGCAGTTTTGGGACAGGACTTTCCACAGATACGCAGTATTTT.

This clonotype was counted a few times. The rearrangement joins TRBV9 to TRBJ1-5; the D is unclear. V lost 2 bases and J lost 4, with 13 bases in between. The CDR3 spans 15 residues. Germline V lookup: CDR1 SGDLS, CDR2 YYNGEE. This CDR3 reads CASSVGQAVNQPQHF. CDR3 in DNA: TGTGCCAGCAGCGTGGGCCAGGCCGTTAATCAGCCCCAGCATTTT.

In this sample, this clonotype turned up many times. The chain couples TRBV3-1 to TRBJ2-7; 7 nucleotides match TRBD1. Germline trimming cut 6 bases from V and 5 bases from J; bases unmatched to any gene: 7. CDR1 LGHDT and CDR2 YNNKEL come from the germline V gene (reference sequence). CDR3 length: 13 amino acids. The CDR3 DNA reads as TGTGCCAGCAGTCCTCGGACAGGAAACGAGCAGTACTTC. It yields the protein CASSPRTGNEQYF.

This clonotype was detected only a few times. The chain couples TRBV2 to TRBJ1-1; 9 nucleotides agree with TRBD1. Unmatched junction bases numbered 9, after V lost 7 bases and J lost 3 bases. CDR1 is SNHLY, CDR2 FYNNEI, per germline. This CDR3 region has 15 residues. CDR3 sequence: CASTTGGIEDTEAFF. In nucleotides, the CDR3 is TGTGCCAGCACTACAGGGGGCATAGAAGACACTGAAGCTTTCTTT. Supplemented by reference TRBV2 and TRBJ1-1, the full variable domain reads EPEVTQTPSHQVTQMGQEVILRCVPISNHLYFYWYRQILGQKVEFLVSFYNNEISEKSEIFDDQFSVERPDGSNFTLKIRSTKLEDSAMYFCASTTGGIEDTEAFFGQGTRLTVV.

There are many counts of this clonotype. The V gene is TRBV28, the J gene TRBJ2-1, with TRBD1 matching 9 bases. J lost 7 bases, V lost 6 bases, and 7 bases had no gene match. Per germline, CDR1 MDHEN and CDR2 SYDVKM. CDR3 size: 14 residues. CDR3 nucleotide sequence: TGTGCCAGCAGCGTACAGGGGGCTGGTAATGAGCAGTTCTTC. Translation: CASSVQGAGNEQFF.

This clonotype was detected only a few times. The rearrangement uses TRBV6-4 and TRBJ2-1; TRBD2 aligns across 10 bases. The CDR3 is 16 residues long. Germline V gives CDR1 MRHNA, CDR2 SNTAGT. The ends lost 2 bases at V and 9 bases at J; junction bases unmatched: 10. The CDR3 DNA reads TGTGCCAGCAGTGACGGGGGGCTAGCGGGAGTCGGTGAGCAGTTCTTC. Amino acid sequence: CASSDGGLAGVGEQFF.

The chain carries TRBV18 and TRBJ2-3, with 9 bases matching TRBD2. Germline V gene lookup returns CDR1 KGHSH and CDR2 LQKENI. The junction had 13 bases not matched to a gene; V was cut back by 5 bases and J by 4 bases. This CDR3 is 17 amino acids long. CDR3 residues: CASSSRTRREGPDTQYF. DNA of the CDR3: TGTGCCAGCTCATCGCGAACAAGGCGGGAGGGCCCAGATACGCAGTATTTT.

This clonotype has more than one count but fewer than ten. The chain has TRBV29-1 and TRBJ2-7; 8 bases line up with TRBD1. Unmatched junction bases numbered 10, after V lost 6 bases and J lost 6 bases. This CDR3 contains 13 residues. Germline lookup yields CDR1 SQVTM and CDR2 ANQGSEA. Written as DNA, the CDR3 is TGCAGCGTGGCGACAGGGGAGCTAGCCGAGCAGTACTTC. This sequence encodes CSVATGELAEQYF.

There are many counts of this clonotype. The V and J genes are TRBV7-2 and TRBJ1-1, with 7 bases aligning to TRBD1. Germline V gives CDR1 SGHTA, CDR2 FQGNSA. The CDR3 loop spans 13 amino acids. The trim removed 3 bases at V and 4 bases at J, leaving 2 bases unmatched. The CDR3, as DNA: TGTGCCAGCAGCTTCGACAGGGCCACTGAAGCTTTCTTT. Residues: CASSFDRATEAFF.

The table lists this clonotype with many counts. This chain joins TRBV6-1 and TRBJ2-7; D perhaps matches TRBD2 (6 bases). The CDR3 sequence is 16 residues long. Germline assignment: CDR1 MNHNS and CDR2 SASEGT. With 1 base removed from V and 2 bases from J, the gap between germline ends came to 15 bases. CDR3 protein: CASSEVGGRLAYEQYF. The CDR3 DNA sequence: TGTGCCAGCAGTGAAGTTGGTGGAAGACTAGCCTACGAGCAGTACTTC.

This clonotype was found many times. The chain uses TRBV11-2 and TRBJ2-1; unclear D gene. The germline gives CDR1 SGHAT, CDR2 FQNNGV. The CDR3 contains 12 residues. Deletions cut 5 bases from V and 5 bases from J, with 7 bases between. The CDR3 region is CASSPLDNEQFF. The CDR3 region has the DNA TGTGCCAGCAGCCCCCTCGACAATGAGCAGTTCTTC.

The rearrangement joins TRBV7-9 to TRBJ2-1, with D perhaps matching TRBD2 (6 bases). Germline CDR1 reads SEHNR; CDR2 reads FQNEAQ (reference sequence). The CDR3 has 14 residues. Trimming took off 5 bases at V and 9 bases at J, with 17 bases between the two ends. The CDR3 sequence: CASSSIRGYGEQFF. CDR3 bases: TGTGCCAGCAGCAGCATACGGGGGTACGGTGAGCAGTTCTTC.